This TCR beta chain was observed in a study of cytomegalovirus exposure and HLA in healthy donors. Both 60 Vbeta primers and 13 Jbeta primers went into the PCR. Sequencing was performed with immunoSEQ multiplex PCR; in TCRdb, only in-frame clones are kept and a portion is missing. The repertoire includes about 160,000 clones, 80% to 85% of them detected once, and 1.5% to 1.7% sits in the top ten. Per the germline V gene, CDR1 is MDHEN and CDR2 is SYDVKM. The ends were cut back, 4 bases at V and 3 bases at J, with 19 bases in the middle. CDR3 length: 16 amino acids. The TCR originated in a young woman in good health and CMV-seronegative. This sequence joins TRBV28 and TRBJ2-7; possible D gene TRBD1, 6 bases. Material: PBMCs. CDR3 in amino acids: CASSSEKWTVLYEQYF. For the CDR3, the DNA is TGTGCCAGCAGTTCGGAAAAATGGACAGTCCTCTACGAGCAGTACTTC.